A selection of T cell receptor beta chains follows, all from one sample in a study of blood T cells in healthy people across ages. Each CDR3 protein gets one entry after TCRdb re-called the 5' RACE reads with MiXCR. The sample shows about a million distinct CDR3 sequences, 48% of them seen only once. Sequenced input: blood. These receptor sequences come from a man between 25 and 39 years old in good health. CDR3s include the opening cysteine and the closing phenylalanine or tryptophan. The D gene is left open where the match is weak. Clone sizes are given selectively: once, few, many, or a class where the clone is expanded.

clone size | D gene | J gene | V gene | CDR3 length | CDR3 protein | CDR3 DNA
many | NA | TRBJ2-7 | TRBV9 | 15 | CASSVEPGSVYEQYF | TGTGCCAGCAGCGTAGAACCAGGGTCGGTCTACGAGCAGTACTTC
NA | TRBD2 | TRBJ2-7 | TRBV29-1 | 14 | CSVEDDGEGYEQYF | TGCAGCGTTGAAGATGATGGGGAGGGCTACGAGCAGTACTTC
NA | TRBD1 | TRBJ2-1 | TRBV6-2/TRBV6-3 | 23 | CASSYSWGADRVWGASENNEQFF | TGTGCCAGCAGTTACTCGTGGGGGGCGGACAGGGTCTGGGGAGCTAGCGAGAACAATGAGCAGTTCTTC
many | TRBD2 | TRBJ2-3 | TRBV20-1 | 17 | CSARDLAGDSRTDTQYF | TGCAGTGCTAGAGATCTAGCGGGGGACTCACGGACAGATACGCAGTATTTT
NA | NA | TRBJ1-4 | TRBV3-1 | 17 | CASSLQRGPGTNEKLFF | TGTGCCAGCAGCCTCCAACGGGGCCCCGGAACTAATGAAAAACTGTTTTTT
NA | TRBD1 | TRBJ2-4 | TRBV20-1 | 17 | CSAPPPGQAIAKNIQYF | TGCAGTGCTCCCCCACCGGGACAGGCCATAGCCAAAAACATTCAGTACTTC
NA | NA | TRBJ1-6 | TRBV7-6 | 16 | CASSLKRRWEISPLHF | TGTGCCAGCAGCTTAAAACGGCGGTGGGAGATTTCACCCCTCCACTTT
few | TRBD1 | TRBJ1-5 | TRBV6-5 | 14 | CASSAGTGYRPQHF | TGTGCCAGCAGTGCCGGGACAGGGTACCGGCCCCAGCATTTT
NA | NA | TRBJ2-7 | TRBV6-2/TRBV6-3 | 13 | CASSHGVSYEQYF | TGTGCCAGCAGTCACGGGGTGTCCTACGAGCAGTACTTC
NA | TRBD2 | TRBJ2-1 | TRBV4-2 | 17 | CASSQDDGAGGFNEQFF | TGTGCCAGCAGCCAAGATGACGGAGCGGGGGGTTTCAATGAGCAGTTCTTC
many | TRBD1 | TRBJ1-5 | TRBV20-1 | 16 | CSARDRDRGNNQPQHF | TGCAGTGCTAGAGATCGAGACAGGGGAAATAATCAGCCCCAGCATTTT
few | TRBD2 | TRBJ2-1 | TRBV4-1 | 16 | CASSRQLAGEYNEQFF | TGCGCCAGCAGCCGCCAACTAGCGGGGGAATACAATGAGCAGTTCTTC
NA | NA | TRBJ2-7 | TRBV7-8 | 14 | CASSYRTSTYEQYF | TGTGCCAGCAGCTACCGGACATCTACCTACGAGCAGTACTTC
NA | NA | TRBJ2-7 | TRBV2 | 14 | CASSSPRVPYEQYF | TGTGCCAGCAGTAGCCCCAGGGTCCCCTACGAGCAGTACTTC
NA | NA | TRBJ1-2 | TRBV19 | 16 | CASGLAGANLNYGYTF | TGTGCCAGTGGCCTGGCAGGGGCGAACCTTAACTATGGCTACACCTTC
NA | NA | TRBJ1-2 | TRBV29-1 | 13 | CSVKTLGRNGYTF | TGCAGCGTCAAAACCCTCGGGCGGAATGGCTACACCTTC
few | NA | TRBJ2-7 | TRBV29-1 | 13 | CSVLRGVVDEQYF | TGCAGCGTCCTCAGAGGGGTTGTGGACGAGCAGTACTTC
once | TRBD1 | TRBJ1-2 | TRBV20-1 | 15 | CSANDREGKNYGYTF | TGCAGTGCTAACGACAGGGAGGGTAAAAACTATGGCTACACCTTC
once | NA | TRBJ2-1 | TRBV9 | 14 | CASSAETLGGAQFF | TGTGCCAGCAGCGCAGAGACCCTAGGTGGGGCGCAGTTCTTC
NA | NA | TRBJ2-3 | TRBV6-6 | 17 | CASSYSRGGSSTDTQYF | TGTGCCAGCAGTTACTCTAGAGGCGGCTCTAGCACAGATACGCAGTATTTT
NA | NA | TRBJ1-2 | TRBV30 | 11 | CAWSSGVGYTF | TGTGCCTGGAGTTCAGGAGTCGGCTACACCTTC
few | NA | TRBJ2-3 | TRBV29-1 | 13 | CSVVNPSTDTQYF | TGCAGCGTTGTAAATCCGTCCACAGATACGCAGTATTTT
NA | NA | TRBJ2-5 | TRBV6-2/TRBV6-3 | 17 | CASSYSTLGRGKETQYF | TGTGCCAGCAGTTACTCGACCCTAGGCAGGGGAAAAGAGACCCAGTACTTC
NA | TRBD2 | TRBJ2-7 | TRBV12-3/TRBV12-4 | 16 | CASSSTSGRAFYEQYF | TGTGCCAGCAGTTCGACTAGCGGGAGGGCCTTCTACGAGCAGTACTTC
few | TRBD2 | TRBJ2-1 | TRBV29-1 | 16 | CSVTTVGGSSYNEQFF | TGCAGCGTGACGACAGTGGGGGGGAGCTCCTACAATGAGCAGTTCTTC
NA | NA | TRBJ1-1 | TRBV2 | 12 | CARTGVNTEAFF | TGTGCCAGAACTGGGGTGAACACTGAAGCTTTCTTT
NA | TRBD1 | TRBJ2-7 | TRBV7-9 | 15 | CASSLTATGGNEQYF | TGTGCCAGCAGCTTAACGGCGACAGGGGGGAATGAGCAGTACTTC
few | NA | TRBJ2-3 | TRBV18 | 17 | CASSPPRLAGATDTQYF | TGTGCCAGCTCCCCACCAAGGCTCGCGGGGGCCACAGATACGCAGTATTTT
few | TRBD1 | TRBJ2-7 | TRBV27 | 15 | CASSAQDRISYEQYF | TGTGCCAGCAGTGCCCAGGACAGGATTAGCTACGAGCAGTACTTC
NA | NA | TRBJ2-7 | TRBV13 | 14 | CASSLVQASYEQYF | TGTGCCAGCAGCTTGGTACAGGCCTCCTACGAGCAGTACTTC
NA | TRBD2 | TRBJ2-1 | TRBV4-3 | 12 | CASGGEGPEQFF | TGCGCCAGCGGAGGGGAGGGGCCGGAGCAGTTCTTC
few | TRBD2 | TRBJ2-5 | TRBV20-1 | 15 | CSAQSTSGGAGTQYF | TGCAGTGCTCAATCAACTAGCGGGGGGGCGGGGACCCAGTACTTC
NA | NA | TRBJ2-1 | TRBV7-2 | 13 | CASSPRASWEQFF | TGTGCCAGCAGCCCCCGGGCCTCCTGGGAGCAGTTCTTC
NA | NA | TRBJ2-1 | TRBV6-6 | 14 | CASSYSGGVGEQFF | TGTGCCAGCAGTTACTCAGGGGGAGTTGGGGAGCAGTTCTTC
NA | NA | TRBJ2-2 | TRBV7-9 | 15 | CASSLAPRGLGELFF | TGTGCCAGCAGCTTAGCCCCCAGAGGTCTAGGGGAGCTGTTTTTT
NA | NA | TRBJ2-5 | TRBV20-1 | 13 | CSARRPIQETQYF | TGCAGTGCTAGGAGACCGATCCAAGAGACCCAGTACTTC
NA | NA | TRBJ2-7 | TRBV11-3 | 14 | CASSNDGGLYEQYF | TGTGCCAGCAGCAACGACGGGGGGCTCTACGAGCAGTACTTC
few | TRBD1 | TRBJ2-5 | TRBV12-3/TRBV12-4 | 18 | CASSLPKTGTDYQETQYF | TGTGCCAGCAGTTTACCTAAAACCGGGACAGACTACCAAGAGACCCAGTACTTC